This passage covers 17 T cell receptor beta chains from one sample sequenced in a study of PD-1 blockade in classical Hodgkin lymphoma. Brentuximab vedotin exposure varied, and every patient relapsed after autologous stem cell transplantation. Measured with immunoSEQ multiplex PCR; TCRdb has only the in-frame clones, and not every one. Among about 100,000 clones listed, 80% to 90% were seen once. The sequencing here drew on peripheral blood mononuclear cells (PBMCs), taken before the second cycle of nivolumab. These receptors came from a human donor with classical Hodgkin lymphoma.

V and J are TRBV19 and TRBJ1-5; maybe TRBD1 (5 bases). This CDR3 spans 16 amino acids. Germline V gene lookup returns CDR1 LNHDA and CDR2 SQIVND (reference sequence). Trimming took off 5 bases at V and 4 bases at J, with 18 bases between the two ends. CDR3 sequence (DNA): TGTGCCAGTAGTGGGAGGAGGGGCGCGGGAAATCAGCCCCAGCATTTT. Its protein is CASSGRRGAGNQPQHF.

V gene TRBV18 combines with J gene TRBJ2-7; tentative D call: TRBD2 (5 bases). Germline V gene data show CDR1 as KGHSH and CDR2 as LQKENI. With 7 bases removed from V and 0 bases from J, the gap between germline ends came to 13 bases. This CDR3 is 14 amino acids long. The CDR3 spells CASCEDGGSYEQYF. The CDR3 DNA reads TGTGCCAGCTGTGAGGACGGAGGCTCCTACGAGCAGTACTTC.

The V call is TRBV29-1, the J call TRBJ1-1; no definite D call. The CDR3 extends over 12 amino acids. The ends were cut back, 1 base at V and 0 bases at J, with 3 bases in the middle. In germline, CDR1 is SQVTM, CDR2 ANQGSEA. CDR3 nucleotide sequence: TGCAGCGTTGAAGTCCTGAACACTGAAGCTTTCTTT. As protein: CSVEVLNTEAFF.

This clone turned up a few times. V is TRBV18 and J is TRBJ2-7, with a weak D call TRBD1 (7 bases). Trimming took off 6 bases at V and 0 bases at J, with 12 bases between the two ends. The CDR3 is 14 residues long. Looked up from germline, CDR1 is KGHSH and CDR2 is LQKENI. CDR3 bases: TGTGCCAGCTCGCGGGACAGTAGCTCCTACGAGCAGTACTTC. Translated, it gives CASSRDSSSYEQYF.

The chain employs TRBV25-1 and TRBJ2-3; no definite D call. Trimming stripped 8 bases from V and 2 bases from J, with 14 bases between. Germline-derived CDR1 and CDR2 are MGHDK and SYGVNS. CDR3 length: 14 amino acids. In nucleotides, the CDR3 is TGTGCCAGCGGGGTCGCCGCGGCCACAGATACGCAGTATTTT. This gives the protein CASGVAAATDTQYF.

V is TRBV6-6 and J is TRBJ1-1; D is undetermined. V was shortened by 1 base and J by 3 bases, with 6 bases between the two germline ends. The CDR3 contains 13 residues. Germline assignment: CDR1 MNHNY and CDR2 SVGAGI (reference sequence). In DNA, the CDR3 is TGTGCCAGCAGTTACTTGGCGGACACTGAAGCTTTCTTT. Protein product: CASSYLADTEAFF.

The chain is built from TRBV5-5 and TRBJ2-7, with 9 bases aligning to TRBD2. The V gene end was trimmed by 0 bases and the J gene end by 3 bases; junction bases not matched to a gene: 4. CDR1 is SGHKS and CDR2 is YYEKEE in the germline V gene (reference sequence). The CDR3 has 15 residues. In DNA, the CDR3 is TGTGCCAGCAGCTTGGTGTCTAGCGGGATCTACGAGCAGTACTTC. It yields the protein CASSLVSSGIYEQYF.

The chain combines TRBV28 with TRBJ2-1, with a possible D match to TRBD2 (6 bases). The V gene's germline CDR1 is MDHEN and CDR2 SYDVKM. The CDR3 runs to 12 residues. Between the trimmed V and J ends, which lost 5 bases and 12 bases, there was a span of 14 bases. The CDR3: CASSPGAFGQFF. CDR3 sequence (DNA): TGTGCCAGCAGTCCGGGAGCCTTTGGGCAGTTCTTC.

J is TRBJ2-3 and V is TRBV7-6, with TRBD2 matching over 9 bases. V was pared by 3 bases and J by 2 bases, with 9 bases of the junction left unmatched. This CDR3 is built from 17 residues. The germline V gene encodes CDR1 SGHVS and CDR2 FNYEAQ. The CDR3 loop reads CASSFLKTSGITDTQYF. CDR3 bases: TGTGCCAGCAGCTTCTTAAAGACTAGCGGAATCACAGATACGCAGTATTTT.

Written as DNA, the CDR3 is TGTGCCAGCAGTTTGTTTGAGGGGCAGGGGACTTTCTTT. It encodes CASSLFEGQGTFF. The rearrangement joins TRBV27 to TRBJ1-1, with D possibly matching TRBD1 (6 bases). V lost 3 bases, J lost 12 bases, and 17 bases lay in between. There are 13 residues in the CDR3. The V gene's germline CDR1 is MNHEY and CDR2 SMNVEV (reference sequence).

The sample holds a few counts of this clone. The V call is TRBV4-3, the J call TRBJ2-3, with 13 bases that match TRBD2. From germline, CDR1 is LGHNA and CDR2 YSLEER. Trimming took 3 bases from V and 6 from J; bases not matched to a gene: 6. The CDR3 is 16 amino acids. The CDR3 here is CASSQKLAGGPDTQYF. CDR3 nucleotides: TGCGCCAGCAGCCAGAAACTAGCGGGAGGGCCTGATACGCAGTATTTT.

The J gene is TRBJ2-3, the V gene TRBV5-4; 8 bases are a match to TRBD1. Germline V lookup: CDR1 SGHNT, CDR2 YYREEE (reference sequence). The V and J ends lost 4 bases and 6 bases, in that order; junction bases with no gene match: 7. CDR3 length: 14 amino acids. Here the CDR3 DNA reads TGTGCCAGCAGCACCCAGGGGGCCGAGGATACGCAGTATTTT. It encodes CASSTQGAEDTQYF.

The chain carries TRBV19 and TRBJ2-7, with TRBD1 identical over 11 bases. This CDR3 contains 14 residues. The V and J ends lost 5 bases and 3 bases, in that order; junction bases with no gene match: 3. In germline, CDR1 is LNHDA, CDR2 SQIVND (reference sequence). For the CDR3, the DNA is TGTGCCAGTAGTGCGGGACAGGGGGGCTACGAGCAGTACTTC. The encoded protein is CASSAGQGGYEQYF.

V and J are TRBV4-2 and TRBJ1-6; D unclear. The CDR3 spans 17 residues. V was trimmed by 1 base and J by 5 bases, leaving 15 bases between them. Germline V gene sequence: CDR1 LGHNA, CDR2 YNFKEQ. The CDR3 loop reads CASSQVSARLNNSPLHF. CDR3 in DNA: TGTGCCAGCAGCCAAGTGTCAGCCCGCCTAAATAATTCACCCCTCCACTTT.

The chain links TRBV5-5 to TRBJ2-7; tentative D call: TRBD1 (6 bases). Per the germline V gene, CDR1 is SGHKS and CDR2 is YYEKEE (reference sequence). The germline V and J ends were trimmed by 1 base and 3 bases, with 14 bases remaining between them. This CDR3 comprises 15 residues. CDR3 sequence reads: CASSLRTVPLYEQYF. CDR3 coding DNA: TGTGCCAGCAGCTTGAGGACAGTACCTCTCTACGAGCAGTACTTC.

The chain joins TRBV2 to TRBJ2-2; perhaps TRBD1 as D (6 bases). Trimming stripped 10 bases from V and 0 bases from J, with 15 bases between. Germline values: CDR1 SNHLY, CDR2 FYNNEI. The CDR3 is made up of 15 amino acids. The CDR3, as DNA: TGTGCCAACGGTCGCAGGGGACCGAACACCGGGGAGCTGTTTTTT. Protein sequence: CANGRRGPNTGELFF. Full variable domain (rest looked up from reference TRBV2 and TRBJ2-2): EPEVTQTPSHQVTQMGQEVILRCVPISNHLYFYWYRQILGQKVEFLVSFYNNEISEKSEIFDDQFSVERPDGSNFTLKIRSTKLEDSAMYFCANGRRGPNTGELFFGEGSRLTVL.

The V gene is TRBV6-5, the J gene TRBJ1-2; 7 nucleotides line up with TRBD1. The J segment lost 8 bases and the V segment lost 0 bases, leaving 3 bases of the junction unmatched. Germline V gene lookup returns CDR1 MNHEY and CDR2 SVGAGI. The CDR3 extends over 13 amino acids. The chain's CDR3 is CASSYSGGGGYTF. The CDR3 nucleotides read TGTGCCAGCAGTTACTCGGGAGGGGGCGGCTACACCTTC.